This T cell receptor (beta chain) originates from a study of blood T cell repertoires in COVID-19. Study as a whole: Sites across the United States, Italy and Spain contributed samples from acute and convalescent COVID-19. T cells, B-cell-depleted T cells, or PBMCs supplied cDNA or gDNA.

This clone was recorded once. Symptom resolution, clearance, or two negative PCRs marked donors in Cohort 3 as recovered. Sequencing used immunoSEQ multiplex PCR; TCRdb keeps in-frame clones, though not all of them. Of 300,000 to 350,000 clones in the sample, over 85% were seen once. The sequence derives from a woman younger than 45 who had recovered from COVID-19. Sequenced material: PBMCs or T cells enriched from blood (not recorded which).

CDR3 DNA: TGTGCCAGCAGTTTATACACCGGGACAGGAAAATCAGCTAACTATGGCTACACCTTC. Translating it yields CASSLYTGTGKSANYGYTF. The V call is TRBV28, the J call TRBJ1-2; 8 positions agree with TRBD1. Germline CDR1 MDHEN, CDR2 SYDVKM. The length of the CDR3 is 19 residues. Germline trimming cut 1 base from V and 0 bases from J; bases unmatched to any gene: 13.